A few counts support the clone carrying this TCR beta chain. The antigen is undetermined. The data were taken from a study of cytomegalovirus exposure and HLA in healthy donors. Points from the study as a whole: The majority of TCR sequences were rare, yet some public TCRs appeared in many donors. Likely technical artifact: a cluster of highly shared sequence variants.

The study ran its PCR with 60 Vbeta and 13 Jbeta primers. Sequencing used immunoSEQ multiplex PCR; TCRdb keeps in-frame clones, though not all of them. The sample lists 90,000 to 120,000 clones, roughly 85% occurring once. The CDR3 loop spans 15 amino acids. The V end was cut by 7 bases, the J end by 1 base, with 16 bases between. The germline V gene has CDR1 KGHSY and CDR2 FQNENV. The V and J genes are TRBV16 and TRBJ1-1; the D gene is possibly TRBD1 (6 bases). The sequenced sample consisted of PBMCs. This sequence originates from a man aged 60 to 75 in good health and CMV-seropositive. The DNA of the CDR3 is TGTGCCAGCACCCAGATGGGGGCGTCGAACACTGAAGCTTTCTTT. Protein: CASTQMGASNTEAFF. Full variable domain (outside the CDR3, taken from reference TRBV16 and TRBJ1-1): GEEVAQTPKHLVRGEGQKAKLYCAPIKGHSYVFWYQQVLKNEFKFLISFQNENVFDETGMPKERFSAKCLPNSPCSLEIQATKLEDSAVYFCASTQMGASNTEAFFGQGTRLTVV.